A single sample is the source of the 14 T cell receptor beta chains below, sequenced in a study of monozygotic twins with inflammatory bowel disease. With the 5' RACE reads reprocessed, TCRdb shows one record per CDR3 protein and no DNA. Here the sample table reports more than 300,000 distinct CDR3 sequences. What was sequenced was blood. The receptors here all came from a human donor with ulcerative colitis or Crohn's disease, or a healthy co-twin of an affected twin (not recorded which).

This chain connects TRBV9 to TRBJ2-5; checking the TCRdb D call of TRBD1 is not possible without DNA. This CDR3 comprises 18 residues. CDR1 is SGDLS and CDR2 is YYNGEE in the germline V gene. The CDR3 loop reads CASSVDGRQGTLQETQYF.

The CDR3 sequence is CASSLDRGNTEQYF. The V gene is TRBV7-6, the J gene TRBJ2-7; there is no DNA to check the TCRdb D call of TRBD1. Germline lookup yields CDR1 SGHVS and CDR2 FNYEAQ. CDR3 length: 14 residues.

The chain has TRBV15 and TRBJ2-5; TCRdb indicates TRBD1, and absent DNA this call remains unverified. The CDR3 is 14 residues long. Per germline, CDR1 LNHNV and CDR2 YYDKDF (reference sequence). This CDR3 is CATSFRTRAETQYF.

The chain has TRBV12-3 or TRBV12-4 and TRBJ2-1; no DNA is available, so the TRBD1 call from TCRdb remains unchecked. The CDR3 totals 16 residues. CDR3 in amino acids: CASRSGTGSSYNEQFF.

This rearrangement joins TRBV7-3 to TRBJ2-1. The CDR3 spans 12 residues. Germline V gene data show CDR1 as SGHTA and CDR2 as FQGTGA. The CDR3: CASSLSDNEQFF.

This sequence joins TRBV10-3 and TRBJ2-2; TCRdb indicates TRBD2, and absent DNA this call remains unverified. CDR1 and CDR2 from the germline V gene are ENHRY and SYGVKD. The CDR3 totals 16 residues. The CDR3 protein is CAIRMLAGGYGGELFF.

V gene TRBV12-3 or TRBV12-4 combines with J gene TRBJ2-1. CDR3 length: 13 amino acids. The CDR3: CASSWSQINEQFF.

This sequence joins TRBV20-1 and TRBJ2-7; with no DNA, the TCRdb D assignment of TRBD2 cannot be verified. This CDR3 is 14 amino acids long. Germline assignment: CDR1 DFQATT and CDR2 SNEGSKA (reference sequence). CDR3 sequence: CSARAASGGDEQYF.

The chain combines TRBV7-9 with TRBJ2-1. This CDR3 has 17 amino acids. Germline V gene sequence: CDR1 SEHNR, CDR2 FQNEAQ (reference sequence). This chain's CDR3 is CASSLSRGAGSYNEQFF.

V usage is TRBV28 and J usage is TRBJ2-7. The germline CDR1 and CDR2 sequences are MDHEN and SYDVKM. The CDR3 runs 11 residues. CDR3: CASTSDYEQYF.

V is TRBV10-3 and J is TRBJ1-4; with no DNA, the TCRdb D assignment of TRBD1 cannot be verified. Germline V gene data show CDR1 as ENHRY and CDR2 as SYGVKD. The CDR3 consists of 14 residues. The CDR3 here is CAISEGQGNEKLFF.

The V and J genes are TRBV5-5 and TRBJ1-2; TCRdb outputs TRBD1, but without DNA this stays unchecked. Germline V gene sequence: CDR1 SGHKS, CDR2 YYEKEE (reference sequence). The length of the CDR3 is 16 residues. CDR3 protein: CATSLFDRGNLYGYTF.

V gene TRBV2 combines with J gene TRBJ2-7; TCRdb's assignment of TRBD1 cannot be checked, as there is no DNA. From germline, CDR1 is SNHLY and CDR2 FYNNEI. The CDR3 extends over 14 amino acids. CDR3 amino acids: CASSNRGGRDEQYF. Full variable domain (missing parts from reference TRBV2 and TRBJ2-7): EPEVTQTPSHQVTQMGQEVILRCVPISNHLYFYWYRQILGQKVEFLVSFYNNEISEKSEIFDDQFSVERPDGSNFTLKIRSTKLEDSAMYFCASSNRGGRDEQYFGPGTRLTVT.

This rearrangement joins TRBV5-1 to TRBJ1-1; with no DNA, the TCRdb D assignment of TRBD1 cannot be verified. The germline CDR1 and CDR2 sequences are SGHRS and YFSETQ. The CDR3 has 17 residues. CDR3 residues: CASSPPGQGALWTEAFF.